One and the same sample provided the 9 T cell receptor beta chains below, sequenced in a study of OX40 agonist ivuxolimab in advanced cancers. Assay used: immunoSEQ multiplex PCR; TCRdb lists only in-frame clones, some missing. The data contain over 50,000 clones, approximately 84% of them seen just once; the ten biggest clones take up 12%. Specimen: CD4+ or CD8+ T cells sorted from blood, collected in a trial of the OX40 agonist ivuxolimab. The receptors come from an adult with an advanced solid tumor such as melanoma, head and neck, liver or kidney cancer.

The V call is TRBV4-1, the J call TRBJ2-1, with 7 bases fitting TRBD1. J lost 1 base, V lost 3 bases, and 6 bases had no gene match. Germline V lookup: CDR1 MGHRA, CDR2 YSYEKL. The CDR3 has 16 amino acids. CDR3 in amino acids: CASSQSPRGSYNEQFF. CDR3 DNA: TGCGCCAGCAGCCAGTCCCCCAGGGGGTCCTACAATGAGCAGTTCTTC.

This chain uses TRBV27 with TRBJ2-5; D is tentatively TRBD1 or TRBD2 (5 bases each). The V end was cut by 3 bases, the J end by 7 bases, with 15 bases between. The CDR3 has 14 residues. Germline V gives CDR1 MNHEY, CDR2 SMNVEV (reference sequence). CDR3 sequence (DNA): TGTGCCAGCAGTTTCGAGGGGATGGTTGGGACCCAGTACTTC. Protein sequence: CASSFEGMVGTQYF.

The CDR3, as DNA: TGCGCCAGCACTGGGGGGACAATAATACACTCCTACGAGCAGTACTTC. Its translation is CASTGGTIIHSYEQYF. This chain links TRBV10-1 with TRBJ2-7; D assignment may be TRBD1 or TRBD2 (6 bases each). This CDR3 is 16 amino acids long. Between the trimmed V and J ends, which lost 7 bases and 0 bases, there was a span of 19 bases. Germline CDR1 and CDR2: WNHNN and SYGVQD (reference sequence).

The chain carries TRBV7-6 and TRBJ2-2; D tentatively reads TRBD1 or TRBD2 (5 bases each). V was cut by 7 bases and J by 6 bases, with 15 bases left in between. The CDR3 totals 14 residues. Germline CDR1 reads SGHVS; CDR2 reads FNYEAQ. The CDR3 is CASTHGGVPGELFF. The CDR3 region has the DNA TGTGCCAGCACCCATGGGGGTGTCCCCGGGGAGCTGTTTTTT.

The genes are TRBV5-6 and TRBJ1-1, with 7 bases lining up with TRBD1. J was trimmed by 2 bases and V by 2 bases; bases with no gene match: 3. CDR1 and CDR2 (germline): SGHDT, YYEEEE. The CDR3 consists of 14 residues. The CDR3 sequence is CASSFGTVNTEAFF. CDR3 nucleotides: TGTGCCAGCAGCTTCGGGACAGTTAACACTGAAGCTTTCTTT.

This sequence joins TRBV10-1 and TRBJ2-3, with D uncertain. CDR1 and CDR2 from the germline V gene are WNHNN and SYGVQD (reference sequence). V shed 2 bases and J shed 0 bases, with 9 bases lying between them. This CDR3 region has 15 residues. The CDR3 reads CASSEGPYSTDTQYF. The CDR3 DNA is TGCGCCAGCAGTGAGGGACCTTATAGCACAGATACGCAGTATTTT.

This chain joins TRBV6-5 and TRBJ1-3; weak D call: TRBD1 (6 bases). There are 15 residues in the CDR3. In germline, CDR1 is MNHEY, CDR2 SVGAGI. Trimming removed 6 bases at V and 0 bases at J, with 12 bases between. Written as DNA, the CDR3 is TGTGCCAGCAGCAACCACAGGGACTCTGGAAACACCATATATTTT. This sequence encodes CASSNHRDSGNTIYF.

The chain combines TRBV13 with TRBJ2-3; no firm D call. V lost 2 bases and J lost 0, with 12 bases in between. The CDR3 runs 16 residues. Germline V gene lookup returns CDR1 PRHDT and CDR2 FYEKMQ (reference sequence). CDR3 nucleotide sequence: TGTGCCAGCAGCTTATATTCAGAGATTAGCACAGATACGCAGTATTTT. It codes for CASSLYSEISTDTQYF.

V is TRBV4-3 and J is TRBJ2-1; 9 bases match TRBD2. Germline trimming cut 3 bases from V and 6 bases from J; bases unmatched to any gene: 12. The germline gives CDR1 LGHNA, CDR2 YSLEER. The CDR3 loop spans 17 amino acids. CDR3 DNA sequence: TGCGCCAGCAGCCACTCAGGGGTGGCGGGGGGGCTCAATGAGCAGTTCTTC. This codes for CASSHSGVAGGLNEQFF.